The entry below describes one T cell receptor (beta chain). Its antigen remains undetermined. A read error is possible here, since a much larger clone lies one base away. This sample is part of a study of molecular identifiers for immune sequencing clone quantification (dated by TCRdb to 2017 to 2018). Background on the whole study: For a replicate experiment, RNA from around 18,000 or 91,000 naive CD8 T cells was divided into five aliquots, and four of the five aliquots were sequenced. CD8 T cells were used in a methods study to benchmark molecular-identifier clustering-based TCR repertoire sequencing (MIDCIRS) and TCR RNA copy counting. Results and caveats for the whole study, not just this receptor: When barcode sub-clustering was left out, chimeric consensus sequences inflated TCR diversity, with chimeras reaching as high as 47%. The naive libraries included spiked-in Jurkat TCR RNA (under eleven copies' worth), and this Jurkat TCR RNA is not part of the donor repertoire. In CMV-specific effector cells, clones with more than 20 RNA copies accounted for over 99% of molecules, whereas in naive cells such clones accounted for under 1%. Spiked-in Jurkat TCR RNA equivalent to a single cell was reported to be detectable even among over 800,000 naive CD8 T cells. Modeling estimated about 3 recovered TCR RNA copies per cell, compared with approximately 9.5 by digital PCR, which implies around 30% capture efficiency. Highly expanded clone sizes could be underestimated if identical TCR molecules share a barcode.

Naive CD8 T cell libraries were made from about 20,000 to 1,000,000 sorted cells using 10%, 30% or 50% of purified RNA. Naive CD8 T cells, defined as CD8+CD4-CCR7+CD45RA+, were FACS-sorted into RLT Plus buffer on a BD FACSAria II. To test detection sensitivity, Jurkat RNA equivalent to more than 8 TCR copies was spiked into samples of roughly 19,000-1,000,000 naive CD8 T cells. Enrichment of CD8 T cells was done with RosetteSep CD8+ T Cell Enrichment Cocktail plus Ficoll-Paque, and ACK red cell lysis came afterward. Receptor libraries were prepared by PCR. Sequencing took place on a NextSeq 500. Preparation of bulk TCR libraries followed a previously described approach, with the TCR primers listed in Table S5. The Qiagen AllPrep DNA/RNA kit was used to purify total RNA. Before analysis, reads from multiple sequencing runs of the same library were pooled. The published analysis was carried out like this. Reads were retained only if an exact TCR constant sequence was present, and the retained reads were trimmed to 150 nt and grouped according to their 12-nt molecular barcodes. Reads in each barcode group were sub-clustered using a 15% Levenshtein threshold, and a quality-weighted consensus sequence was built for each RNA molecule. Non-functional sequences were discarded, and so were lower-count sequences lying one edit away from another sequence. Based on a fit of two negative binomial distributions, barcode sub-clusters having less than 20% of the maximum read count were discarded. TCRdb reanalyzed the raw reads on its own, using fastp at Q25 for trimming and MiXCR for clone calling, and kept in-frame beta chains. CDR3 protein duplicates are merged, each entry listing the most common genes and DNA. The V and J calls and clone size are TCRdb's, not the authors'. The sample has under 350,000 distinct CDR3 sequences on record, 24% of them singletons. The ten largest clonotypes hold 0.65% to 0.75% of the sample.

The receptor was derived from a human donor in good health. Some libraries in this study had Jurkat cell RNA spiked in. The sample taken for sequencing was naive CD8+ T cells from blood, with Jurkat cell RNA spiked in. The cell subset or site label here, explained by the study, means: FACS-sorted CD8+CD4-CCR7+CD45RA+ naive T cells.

CDR3 protein: CASSQFDGDTGAFF. The DNA sequence follows: TGCGCCAGCAGCCAATTTGACGGAGACACTGGAGCTTTCTTT. The sequence links TRBV4-3 to TRBJ1-1; the D gene assignment is ambiguous. The cysteine opens and the phenylalanine closes a CDR3 of 14 amino acids. Here the CDR3 DNA is all that survives: 42 bases in frame from base 1. CDR1 and CDR2, per the germline V gene, are LGHNA and YSLEER.